The 10 T cell receptor beta chains listed next were all sequenced from one sample in a study of cytomegalovirus exposure and HLA in healthy donors. It was with 60 Vbeta and 13 Jbeta primers that the PCR ran. The method was immunoSEQ multiplex PCR; TCRdb's version includes in-frame clones alone and lacks a portion of them. The sample holds 140,000 to 150,000 clones. The sequencing input was PBMCs. All receptors derive from a woman aged 50 to 65 in good health and CMV-seronegative.

This chain joins TRBV4-1 and TRBJ1-2; 7 bases are a match to TRBD1. Per the germline V gene, CDR1 is MGHRA and CDR2 is YSYEKL. The CDR3 runs to 17 residues. V shed 0 bases and J 6 bases; nucleotides not matched to a gene: 13. This CDR3 reads CASSQEGYGQGVHGYTF. The CDR3 DNA follows: TGCGCCAGCAGCCAAGAGGGTTACGGGCAGGGGGTGCATGGCTACACCTTC.

The rearrangement links TRBV5-5 to TRBJ2-7, with D possibly matching TRBD2 (6 bases). Germline V lookup: CDR1 SGHKS, CDR2 YYEKEE (reference sequence). Trimming pared 4 bases from V and 0 bases from J, leaving 11 bases between. The CDR3 spans 14 residues. CDR3: CASSAGPSSYEQYF. CDR3 DNA sequence: TGTGCCAGCAGCGCGGGACCGAGCTCCTACGAGCAGTACTTC.

The rearrangement uses TRBV4-1 and TRBJ2-1, with D possibly TRBD1 on 5 matching bases. Trimming cost V 4 bases and J 0 bases, with 13 bases left between them. The germline gives CDR1 MGHRA, CDR2 YSYEKL. There are 16 residues in the CDR3. The CDR3 nucleotides read TGCGCCAGCAGCCCCAGGACACCCACCTCCTACAATGAGCAGTTCTTC. Translated, it gives CASSPRTPTSYNEQFF.

This chain connects TRBV7-2 to TRBJ2-7; the D gene is possibly TRBD1 (6 bases). CDR3 length: 17 amino acids. Germline V gene sequence: CDR1 SGHTA, CDR2 FQGNSA. Trimming cost V 5 bases and J 2 bases, with 22 bases left between them. The CDR3 nucleotides read TGTGCCAGCAGCCCAGCCCCCGTGGGGGCCGCTGCCTACGAGCAGTACTTC. Translating gives CASSPAPVGAAAYEQYF.

V and J are TRBV7-2 and TRBJ2-7, with 8 bases aligning to TRBD2. The CDR3 contains 16 residues. The V and J ends lost 6 bases and 4 bases, in that order; junction bases with no gene match: 14. Germline loops: CDR1 SGHTA, CDR2 FQGNSA. For the CDR3, the DNA is TGTGCCAGCAGTTACCGAAGCGGGAGTGGGGGGTACGAGCAGTACTTC. Translating it yields CASSYRSGSGGYEQYF.

The rearrangement links TRBV6-1 to TRBJ1-2; perhaps TRBD1 as D (6 bases). V was trimmed by 6 bases and J by 4 bases, leaving 12 bases between them. Germline V lookup: CDR1 MNHNS, CDR2 SASEGT. The CDR3 is 13 amino acids. The DNA for the CDR3 is TGTGCCAGCAGCGGACAGTCCTTCTATGGCTACACCTTC. This codes for CASSGQSFYGYTF.

J is TRBJ2-2 and V is TRBV4-1; the match to TRBD1 covers 9 bases. This CDR3 has 16 amino acids. Looked up from germline, CDR1 is MGHRA and CDR2 is YSYEKL. The V segment lost 4 bases and the J segment 6 bases; nucleotides outside the gene matches: 9. The CDR3, as DNA: TGCGCCAGCAGCCCTACTGGGACAGGGAAGGCCGGGGAGCTGTTTTTT. Translated, it gives CASSPTGTGKAGELFF.

V gene TRBV4-1 combines with J gene TRBJ2-5; D is ambiguous. The germline V and J ends were trimmed by 0 bases and 2 bases, with 7 bases remaining between them. The CDR3 is 14 residues long. The germline V gene has CDR1 MGHRA and CDR2 YSYEKL. The DNA of the CDR3 is TGCGCCAGCAGCCAAGAGCTGCGGCAAGAGACCCAGTACTTC. As protein: CASSQELRQETQYF.

Notes on this clone: Other DNA sequences in this specimen translate into the identical CDR3. The chain links TRBV9 to TRBJ2-7; perhaps TRBD2 as D (6 bases). V lost 0 bases to trimming and J lost 2 bases, with 9 bases between them. Per germline, CDR1 SGDLS and CDR2 YYNGEE. The CDR3 runs 14 residues. The CDR3 loop reads CASSVAPGAYEQYF. In nucleotides, the CDR3 is TGTGCCAGCAGCGTAGCGCCGGGAGCCTACGAGCAGTACTTC.

The chain couples TRBV19 to TRBJ1-4; D perhaps matches TRBD1 (5 bases). Per germline, CDR1 LNHDA and CDR2 SQIVND (reference sequence). This CDR3 has 15 residues. Trimming stripped 5 bases from V and 0 bases from J, with 10 bases between. For the CDR3, the DNA is TGTGCCAGTAGTTTAAGACAGCCAACTAATGAAAAACTGTTTTTT. This translates into CASSLRQPTNEKLFF.